These 22 T cell receptor beta chains originate from one sample sequenced in a study of cytomegalovirus exposure and HLA in healthy donors. Primers for the PCR totalled 60 Vbeta and 13 Jbeta. Clones were read by immunoSEQ multiplex PCR, and TCRdb kept only the in-frame ones, dropping some. In total, the table holds approximately 51,000 clones. What was sequenced was PBMCs. All receptors derive from a man aged 40-49 years in good health and CMV-seropositive.

The J gene is TRBJ1-1, the V gene TRBV7-9; D gene ambiguous. Trimming took off 4 bases at V and 5 bases at J, with 8 bases between the two ends. This CDR3 has 12 residues. Per the germline V gene, CDR1 is SEHNR and CDR2 is FQNEAQ (reference sequence). The CDR3 reads CASSSGSTEAFF. The CDR3 DNA reads as TGTGCCAGCAGCTCGGGGAGTACTGAAGCTTTCTTT.

V is TRBV5-1 and J is TRBJ2-2; D possibly corresponds to TRBD2 (5 bases). Trimming removed 5 bases at V and 7 bases at J, with 15 bases between. Germline values: CDR1 SGHRS, CDR2 YFSETQ. The CDR3 is 14 amino acids. CDR3 nucleotide sequence: TGCGCCAGCAGTCTAGCCCGAGAGGGCGGGGAGCTGTTTTTT. It translates to CASSLAREGGELFF.

The chain couples TRBV5-1 to TRBJ2-7; D possibly corresponds to TRBD2 (6 bases). From germline, CDR1 is SGHRS and CDR2 YFSETQ. The CDR3 is 14 residues long. V lost 6 bases and J lost 3, with 16 bases in between. CDR3 sequence (DNA): TGCGCCAGCACCTTTCGAGCGGGCGGCTACGAGCAGTACTTC. Amino acids: CASTFRAGGYEQYF. Based on the CDR3 plus reference TRBV5-1 and TRBJ2-7, the full variable domain is KAGVTQTPRYLIKTRGQQVTLSCSPISGHRSVSWYQQTPGQGLQFLFEYFSETQRNKGNFPGRFSGRQFSNSRSEMNVSTLELGDSALYLCASTFRAGGYEQYFGPGTRLTVT.

Comments on this clone: Mismatch with germline at one junction end may stem from a read error. This rearrangement joins TRBV7-7 to TRBJ2-3; 7 bases fit TRBD1. Germline V gene sequence: CDR1 SSHAT, CDR2 FNYEAQ (reference sequence). The CDR3 totals 14 residues. The DNA for the CDR3 is TGTGCTAGCAGCCAAGGGGGCAGCACAGATACGCAGTATTTT. It codes for CASSQGGSTDTQYF.

The chain carries TRBV28 and TRBJ2-1, with D perhaps matching TRBD1 (5 bases). Trimming took off 3 bases at V and 8 bases at J, with 14 bases between the two ends. Germline CDR1 MDHEN, CDR2 SYDVKM. CDR3 length: 14 residues. CDR3 DNA: TGTGCCAGCAGTTTTCGACCCTGGGGCGATGAGCAGTTCTTC. Translation gives CASSFRPWGDEQFF. Full variable domain (outside the CDR3, taken from reference TRBV28 and TRBJ2-1): DVKVTQSSRYLVKRTGEKVFLECVQDMDHENMFWYRQDPGLGLRLIYFSYDVKMKEKGDIPEGYSVSREKKERFSLILESASTNQTSMYLCASSFRPWGDEQFFGPGTRLTVL.

The chain has TRBV28 and TRBJ2-7; TRBD1 matches 9 bases. Per germline, CDR1 MDHEN and CDR2 SYDVKM. With V trimmed by 7 bases and J by 4 bases, 8 bases remained unmatched. CDR3 size: 14 residues. The CDR3 spells CASTPTGGGYEQYF. For the CDR3, the DNA is TGTGCCAGCACCCCGACAGGGGGGGGATACGAGCAGTACTTC.

The J gene is TRBJ1-1, the V gene TRBV2; D is perhaps TRBD1 (5 bases). Per germline, CDR1 SNHLY and CDR2 FYNNEI. CDR3 length: 15 amino acids. V was pared by 4 bases and J by 5 bases, with 17 bases between. The CDR3 DNA is TGTGCCAGCAGTGGGGAGGGCACTCGGGGGACTGAAGCTTTCTTT. This translates into CASSGEGTRGTEAFF.

This chain joins TRBV2 and TRBJ1-5, with TRBD1 identical over 7 bases. Looked up from germline, CDR1 is SNHLY and CDR2 is FYNNEI. The CDR3 loop spans 16 amino acids. V lost 3 bases, J lost 0 bases, and 5 bases stayed unmatched. CDR3 sequence (DNA): TGTGCCAGCAGTGATATGACAGGGAATAGCAATCAGCCCCAGCATTTT. It specifies CASSDMTGNSNQPQHF.

The chain combines TRBV25-1 with TRBJ2-3, with 7 bases that match TRBD2. This CDR3 contains 13 residues. Germline loops: CDR1 MGHDK, CDR2 SYGVNS. V gave up 4 bases and J gave up 6 bases; unmatched junction bases: 4. The CDR3 DNA sequence: TGTGCCAGCAGTGTCAGGGAGGGGGATACGCAGTATTTT. This codes for CASSVREGDTQYF.

The V call is TRBV7-2, the J call TRBJ2-7; the D is unclear. This CDR3 is built from 13 residues. Germline CDR1 reads SGHTA; CDR2 reads FQGNSA. V was clipped by 2 bases and J by 6 bases, with 11 bases between them. The CDR3 sequence is CASSLSPGSEQYF. DNA for the CDR3: TGTGCCAGCAGCTTAAGTCCCGGGTCCGAGCAGTACTTC.

V is TRBV5-1 and J is TRBJ2-7; D is possibly TRBD1 (5 bases). CDR1 and CDR2 from the germline V gene are SGHRS and YFSETQ. Between the trimmed V and J ends, which lost 0 bases and 6 bases, there was a span of 13 bases. This CDR3 has 14 amino acids. For the CDR3, the DNA is TGCGCCAGCAGCTTGGGGGTAGGACAACTCGAGCAGTACTTC. Its translation: CASSLGVGQLEQYF.

The rearrangement uses TRBV19 and TRBJ1-5; the D gene is possibly TRBD1 (6 bases). The CDR3 is 13 amino acids. CDR1 and CDR2 (germline): LNHDA, SQIVND (reference sequence). The germline V and J ends were trimmed by 2 bases and 9 bases, with 11 bases remaining between them. The CDR3 DNA is TGTGCCAGTAGTATATCCCGCAGGGGGCCCCAGCATTTT. Translation gives CASSISRRGPQHF.

The CDR3 DNA reads as TGTGCCAGCAGGGCCGGGACAGGGACCTCACCCGAGAACACTGAAGCTTTCTTT. Its protein product is CASRAGTGTSPENTEAFF. V gene TRBV2 combines with J gene TRBJ1-1; 9 bases fit TRBD1. The CDR3 has 18 residues. Trimming cost V 6 bases and J 1 base; bases outside gene matches: 15. CDR1 and CDR2 (germline): SNHLY, FYNNEI.

This rearrangement joins TRBV7-6 to TRBJ2-7, with D hard to call. V was trimmed by 1 base and J by 0 bases, leaving 7 bases between them. Germline-derived CDR1 and CDR2 are SGHVS and FNYEAQ. The CDR3 has 14 amino acids. CDR3 sequence: CASSLEAVSYEQYF. The CDR3 region has the DNA TGTGCCAGCAGCTTAGAGGCGGTCTCCTACGAGCAGTACTTC. Combining the CDR3 with reference TRBV7-6 and TRBJ2-7 gives the whole variable domain GAGVSQSPRYKVTKRGQDVALRCDPISGHVSLYWYRQALGQGPEFLTYFNYEAQQDKSGLPNDRFSAERPEGSISTLTIQRTEQRDSAMYRCASSLEAVSYEQYFGPGTRLTVT.

The chain carries TRBV7-9 and TRBJ2-7; 7 bases line up with TRBD1. Germline values: CDR1 SEHNR, CDR2 FQNEAQ (reference sequence). The V gene end was trimmed by 5 bases and the J gene end by 1 base; junction bases not matched to a gene: 5. The CDR3 consists of 14 residues. CDR3 in DNA: TGTGCCAGCAGCGGATCGACAGGGTCCTACGAGCAGTACTTC. Amino acid sequence: CASSGSTGSYEQYF.

The V call is TRBV11-2, the J call TRBJ2-3; tentatively, D is TRBD2 (5 bases). This CDR3 spans 14 amino acids. Trimming cost V 5 bases and J 7 bases, with 16 bases left between them. Germline CDR1 is SGHAT and CDR2 is FQNNGV. CDR3 region: CASSKLVFGHTQYF. Written as DNA, the CDR3 is TGTGCCAGCAGCAAACTAGTTTTCGGGCATACGCAGTATTTT.

The CDR3 protein is CASSLGRNRDGGRTYEQYF. CDR3 bases: TGTGCCAGCAGCTTAGGCCGGAACAGGGATGGCGGGAGGACCTACGAGCAGTACTTC. The chain uses TRBV7-9 and TRBJ2-7; 8 bases fit TRBD2. V was clipped by 1 base and J by 2 bases; unmatched bases: 16. Germline CDR1 is SEHNR and CDR2 is FQNEAQ (reference sequence). The length of the CDR3 is 19 residues.

The chain has TRBV2 and TRBJ2-6, with TRBD1 matching 10 bases. Germline lookup yields CDR1 SNHLY and CDR2 FYNNEI. Trimming took 6 bases from V and 2 from J; bases not matched to a gene: 1. The CDR3 totals 15 residues. The CDR3 DNA is TGTGCCAGCAGAGGACAGGGGGCTGGGGCCAACGTCCTGACTTTC. Translation: CASRGQGAGANVLTF.

This rearrangement joins TRBV5-1 to TRBJ2-5; 8 bases agree with TRBD1. The CDR3 consists of 16 residues. Per the germline V gene, CDR1 is SGHRS and CDR2 is YFSETQ. V dropped 2 bases and J dropped 5; count of bases not matched to a gene: 11. CDR3 sequence: CASSFEGQGALETQYF. In DNA form, the CDR3 reads TGCGCCAGCAGCTTCGAGGGGCAGGGGGCTTTGGAGACCCAGTACTTC.

The DNA for the CDR3 is TGTGCCAGCAGCGCTACAGGGGAAACTGAAGCTTTCTTT. Its translation is CASSATGETEAFF. The chain combines TRBV9 with TRBJ1-1; 7 nucleotides align to TRBD1. The CDR3 is 13 residues long. Germline loops: CDR1 SGDLS, CDR2 YYNGEE. V lost 3 bases, J lost 5 bases, and 4 bases stayed unmatched.

In the case of this clone: Other DNA sequences in this sample translate to the same CDR3. V and J are TRBV11-2 and TRBJ2-3; D gene uncertain. The length of the CDR3 is 12 residues. CDR1 and CDR2 (germline): SGHAT, FQNNGV. Trimming pared 5 bases from V and 4 bases from J, leaving 7 bases between. The CDR3: CASSREADTQYF. As DNA, the CDR3 is TGTGCCAGCAGCCGAGAGGCAGATACGCAGTATTTT.

The rearrangement uses TRBV2 and TRBJ1-6, with D possibly being TRBD1 (6 bases). The V end lost 2 bases, the J end lost 10 bases, and 12 bases lay between the germline ends. CDR1 and CDR2 (germline): SNHLY, FYNNEI. The CDR3 consists of 14 residues. CDR3 in amino acids: CASSEQGQVSPLHF. DNA for the CDR3: TGTGCCAGCAGTGAACAGGGGCAGGTCTCACCCCTCCACTTT.